A selection of T cell receptor beta chains follows, all from one sample in a study of glioma-infiltrating T cells. MiXCR was run by TCRdb on the multiplex PCR reads, yielding one entry per CDR3 protein. The sample shows 170,000 or so distinct CDR3 sequences, about 46% of them seen only once. Sequencing input: glioma tissue, nonneoplastic brain tissue, or PBMCs (not recorded which). The receptor set was obtained from a human donor with low-grade glioma or glioblastoma, undergoing nonglioma brain surgery, or in good health (not recorded which). The CDR3 runs from the conserved cysteine through the conserved F or W. D genes are given only for firm matches. Size is omitted from some rows. Given values are once, few, many or a class for expanded clones.

d_call | clone_size | j_call | v_call | cdr3_nt | cdr3_aa
NA | many | TRBJ2-7 | TRBV6-1 | TGTGCCAGCAGTCTCAGGGGCGCCTACGAGCAGTACTTC | CASSLRGAYEQYF
TRBD1 | once | TRBJ1-1 | TRBV20-1 | TGCAGTGCTGGCCTAGGACAGGCCACTGAGGCTTTCTTT | CSAGLGQATEAFF
TRBD1 | many | TRBJ2-5 | TRBV27 | TGTGCCAGCAGTTGGGGGACAGCTCAAGAGACCCAGTACTTC | CASSWGTAQETQYF
NA | many | TRBJ1-1 | TRBV3-1 | TGTGCCAGCAGCCAAGATACCTTTAAAGCTTTCTTT | CASSQDTFKAFF
TRBD2 | NA | TRBJ2-7 | TRBV7-2 | TGTGCCAGCAGCGCAGGGACTAGCGGGAGCTCCTACGAGCAGTACTTC | CASSAGTSGSSYEQYF
NA | NA | TRBJ1-2 | TRBV29-1 | TGCAGCGTCGGGGGTAGTACCTATGGCTACACCTTC | CSVGGSTYGYTF
NA | few | TRBJ2-1 | TRBV4-1 | TGCGCCAGCAGCCACCTAGGACTCCCCTCCTACAATGAGCAGTTCTTC | CASSHLGLPSYNEQFF
NA | NA | TRBJ1-1 | TRBV12-5 | TGTGCTAGTGGTTTGGGAGATGGGAACACTGAAGCTTTATTT | CASGLGDGNTEALF
TRBD2 | many | TRBJ2-7 | TRBV20-1 | TGCAGTGCTGGAAGCGGGGATCGGGCCTACGAGCAGTACTTC | CSAGSGDRAYEQYF
TRBD2 | many | TRBJ2-3 | TRBV20-1 | TGCAGTGCTAGAGATACGGGAGGGCCATCCACAGATACGCAGTATTTT | CSARDTGGPSTDTQYF
TRBD2 | many | TRBJ2-7 | TRBV4-1 | TGCGCCAGCAGCCAAACTAGCGGGAGCAACGAGCAGTACTTC | CASSQTSGSNEQYF
NA | few | TRBJ2-3 | TRBV6-4 | TGTGCCAGCAGTGACGTGTCGGCAGGGAAGCAGTATTTT | CASSDVSAGKQYF
NA | few | TRBJ2-7 | TRBV5-1 | TGCGCCAGCAGCTTGGGACAGTGGGACACCTACGAGCAGTACTTC | CASSLGQWDTYEQYF
TRBD2 | NA | TRBJ2-5 | TRBV4-2 | TGTGCCAGCAGCCAAGATCTTCCTAGCGGGAGCGATACCCAGTACTTC | CASSQDLPSGSDTQYF
NA | many | TRBJ1-5 | TRBV20-1 | TGCGGTGCGACGGGTTATAGCAATCAGCCCCAGCATTTT | CGATGYSNQPQHF
NA | few | TRBJ2-7 | TRBV12-3/TRBV12-4 | TGTGCCAGCAGTTTTTCTAGCACCTTTTACGAGCAGTACTTC | CASSFSSTFYEQYF
TRBD2 | NA | TRBJ2-7 | TRBV5-4 | TGTGCCAGCAGCTTGGCGGGAGGGACCTACGAGCAGTACTTC | CASSLAGGTYEQYF
NA | many | TRBJ1-4 | TRBV12-3/TRBV12-4 | TGTGCCAGCAGTTTTCTGGACGGTGAAAAACTGTTTTTT | CASSFLDGEKLFF
NA | many | TRBJ1-2 | TRBV6-1 | TGTGCCAGCAGTGAAGGGGCGGCGGCTTACTATGGCTACACCTTC | CASSEGAAAYYGYTF
NA | few | TRBJ1-1 | TRBV18 | TGTGCCAGCTCCCCTTTAGGATTGGAGGTGGACACTGAAGCTTTCTTT | CASSPLGLEVDTEAFF
NA | few | TRBJ2-3 | TRBV10-3 | TGTGCCATCAGTGATGTCCTCGCTGGCACAGATACGCAGTATTTT | CAISDVLAGTDTQYF
NA | many | TRBJ1-1 | TRBV6-2/TRBV6-3 | TGTGCCAGCAGTTACTCGTCAGGCATGGGCGCTGAAGCTTTCTTT | CASSYSSGMGAEAFF
NA | NA | TRBJ1-4 | TRBV10-3 | TGTGCCGCGGGACCACGGGGTAATGAAAAACTGTTTTTT | CAAGPRGNEKLFF
TRBD1 | NA | TRBJ2-1 | TRBV5-1 | TGCGCCAGCAGCTCCGAACAGACAGGGGGATATGAGCAGTTCTTC | CASSSEQTGGYEQFF
TRBD1 | large | TRBJ2-3 | TRBV28 | TGTGCCAGCAGTTTAAGTGTGGGACAGGGAAGCACAGATACGCAGTATTTT | CASSLSVGQGSTDTQYF
NA | many | TRBJ2-7 | TRBV28 | TGTGCCAGCACCGAACCCCGGGACACAGTTTTGGAGCAGTACTTC | CASTEPRDTVLEQYF
TRBD2 | NA | TRBJ2-3 | TRBV10-3 | TGTGCCATCAGTGGGTCGCTAGCGGGAGGTAATACGCAGTATTTT | CAISGSLAGGNTQYF